These T cell receptor beta chains were read from a single sample in a study of T-cell memory formation after mild COVID-19. Each CDR3 protein gets one entry after TCRdb re-called the 5' RACE reads with MiXCR. The table shows under 600,000 distinct CDR3 sequences, with less than 25% occurring only once. Sequenced sample: PBMCs or a T cell subset sorted from them (not recorded which). The origin of the receptors is an adult woman who had mild COVID-19 (a few samples of this study predate the infection). Cell type and time point are not known. The CDR3 runs from the conserved cysteine through the conserved F or W. The order of the fields is J gene, V gene, clone size, D gene, CDR3 protein, CDR3 DNA. The D gene is left open where the match is weak. Size is stated for part of the rows, as once, few or many counts, or as a class when the clone is expanded.

TRBJ2-5 TRBV2 many . CASSLNPQPPETQYF TGTGCCAGCAGTCTGAACCCACAGCCCCCAGAGACCCAGTACTTC
TRBJ2-1 TRBV20-1 many TRBD1 CSAAPGQLDNEQFF TGCAGTGCTGCCCCGGGACAGCTCGACAATGAGCAGTTCTTC
TRBJ1-1 TRBV6-5 many . CASNLYGSNTEAFF TGTGCCAGCAACTTGTACGGGTCGAACACTGAAGCTTTCTTT
TRBJ2-1 TRBV4-1 . . CASSQVAMPEQFF TGCGCCAGCAGCCAAGTAGCGATGCCCGAGCAGTTCTTC
TRBJ1-4 TRBV2 . TRBD1 CASTRQGNYNEKLFF TGTGCCAGCACTCGACAGGGGAATTACAATGAAAAACTGTTTTTT
TRBJ2-3 TRBV7-9 . . CASEAALTGTDTQYF TGTGCCAGCGAGGCGGCTTTAACTGGCACAGATACGCAGTATTTT
TRBJ2-5 TRBV3-1 . TRBD2 CASTGRGAKETQYF TGTGCCAGCACCGGGCGGGGGGCAAAAGAGACCCAGTACTTC
TRBJ2-5 TRBV5-1 . . CASSFGSDQETQYF TGCGCCAGCAGCTTTGGGTCGGACCAAGAGACCCAGTACTTC
TRBJ1-3 TRBV7-2 . . CASSAGGQEGGNTIYF TGTGCCAGCAGCGCCGGGGGCCAGGAGGGAGGAAACACCATATATTTT
TRBJ2-2 TRBV24-1 . . CATSDPTTGRPGELFF TGTGCCACCAGTGACCCAACCACGGGCCGACCCGGGGAGCTGTTTTTT
TRBJ2-1 TRBV3-1 . TRBD2 CASSQESSGGAYNEQFF TGTGCCAGCAGCCAGGAAAGTAGCGGGGGCGCCTACAATGAGCAGTTCTTC
TRBJ1-5 TRBV20-1 few . CSAYSGKPHQPQHF TGCAGTGCCTATAGCGGCAAGCCGCATCAGCCCCAGCATTTT
TRBJ2-1 TRBV4-2 few . CASSQDVQGGENEQFF TGTGCCAGCAGCCAAGATGTTCAGGGGGGAGAGAATGAGCAGTTCTTC
TRBJ2-1 TRBV7-6 . . CASRDGDRTYNEQFF TGTGCCAGCAGGGACGGCGACAGAACCTACAATGAGCAGTTCTTC
TRBJ2-7 TRBV6-5 few TRBD2 CASSPSGLAGTYEQYF TGTGCCAGCAGCCCATCGGGACTAGCGGGGACCTACGAGCAGTACTTC
TRBJ2-4 TRBV5-1 . TRBD2 CASSPGLAGGPRAKNIQYF TGCGCCAGCAGCCCGGGACTAGCGGGAGGGCCCCGAGCCAAAAACATTCAGTACTTC
TRBJ2-7 TRBV29-1 . . CSVGQRDEQYF TGCAGCGTTGGGCAGAGGGACGAGCAGTACTTC
TRBJ2-5 TRBV7-2 . . CASSFVEETQYF TGTGCCAGCAGCTTTGTGGAAGAGACCCAGTACTTC
TRBJ2-7 TRBV7-9 . TRBD1 CASSFGQVTYEQYF TGTGCCAGCAGCTTCGGACAGGTAACCTACGAGCAGTACTTC
TRBJ2-5 TRBV6-1 few TRBD1 CASSEAPTGGTETQYF TGTGCCAGCAGTGAAGCACCGACAGGGGGCACGGAGACCCAGTACTTC
TRBJ1-2 TRBV5-6 few TRBD1 CASSVTGNPNYGYTF TGTGCCAGCAGCGTGACAGGGAATCCTAACTATGGCTACACCTTC
TRBJ1-5 TRBV16 few TRBD1 CASNTRDSRRQPQHF TGTGCCAGCAACACCCGGGACAGTAGAAGACAGCCCCAGCATTTT
TRBJ2-1 TRBV6-6 few TRBD1 CASSYGRGLNNEQFF TGTGCCAGCAGTTACGGCAGGGGGCTTAACAATGAGCAGTTCTTC
TRBJ2-1 TRBV24-1 . TRBD2 CATSDSGTSASFGYNEQFF TGTGCCACCAGTGATTCCGGGACTAGCGCTTCCTTTGGCTACAATGAGCAGTTCTTC
TRBJ2-7 TRBV12-3/TRBV12-4 few . CASRLDSTIGEQYF TGTGCCAGCAGACTGGACAGCACGATCGGTGAGCAGTACTTC
TRBJ2-1 TRBV7-2 few . CASSPIRDYNEQFF TGTGCCAGCAGCCCAATCCGGGACTACAATGAGCAGTTCTTC
TRBJ2-1 TRBV18 few . CASSLGQSNEQFF TGTGCCAGCTCACTAGGACAGAGCAATGAGCAGTTCTTC
TRBJ2-3 TRBV14 few TRBD2 CASSQELLAGVSSDTQYF TGTGCCAGCAGCCAAGAGCTCCTAGCGGGAGTTAGTTCAGATACGCAGTATTTT
TRBJ2-7 TRBV30 few . CAWSAGHRRSYEQYF TGTGCCTGGAGTGCGGGACACCGCCGGTCCTACGAGCAGTACTTC
TRBJ1-1 TRBV9 . . CASSVGHSGEAFF TGTGCCAGCAGCGTAGGACACTCCGGTGAAGCTTTCTTT
TRBJ2-7 TRBV27 . . CASSLSLGRSYEQYF TGTGCCAGCAGTTTATCTCTCGGGAGAAGCTACGAGCAGTACTTC
TRBJ1-4 TRBV10-3 . . CAISDPQTVNEKLFF TGTGCCATCAGTGACCCCCAGACAGTTAATGAAAAACTGTTTTTT
TRBJ1-5 TRBV7-8 . . CASSPNRGNQPQHF TGTGCCAGCAGCCCAAACAGGGGCAATCAGCCCCAGCATTTT
TRBJ2-2 TRBV24-1 . . CATRGTGELFF TGTGCCACCCGGGGGACCGGGGAGCTGTTTTTT
TRBJ1-1 TRBV6-6 few . CASSTKGSEAFF TGTGCCAGCAGTACTAAAGGCTCTGAAGCTTTCTTT
TRBJ1-2 TRBV7-6 . . CASSPGTGVHGYTF TGTGCCAGCAGCCCCGGGACGGGGGTGCATGGCTACACCTTC
TRBJ1-1 TRBV29-1 . . CSVGITGNTEAFF TGCAGCGTCGGGATTACAGGGAACACTGAAGCTTTCTTT
TRBJ2-3 TRBV24-1 . . CATSEPTGRADTQYF TGTGCCACCAGTGAACCCACAGGGAGAGCAGATACGCAGTATTTT
TRBJ2-7 TRBV7-8 . TRBD2 CASSLGTSGSAEQYF TGTGCCAGCAGCCTCGGGACTAGCGGGAGTGCCGAGCAGTACTTC
TRBJ2-2 TRBV14 . . CASSQDRRLAPSNTGELFF TGTGCCAGCAGCCAAGACCGGCGGCTGGCCCCTTCGAACACCGGGGAGCTGTTTTTT
TRBJ2-1 TRBV7-7 . . CASSSRGGVYNEQFF TGTGCTAGCAGCTCCCGAGGGGGGGTATACAATGAGCAGTTCTTC
TRBJ2-3 TRBV7-2 few . CASSSYTDSNTQYF TGTGCCAGCAGCTCCTACACGGACTCAAATACGCAGTATTTT
TRBJ1-1 TRBV5-1 . . CASSLASRDTEAFF TGCGCCAGCAGCTTGGCCAGCCGGGACACTGAAGCTTTCTTT
TRBJ2-5 TRBV27 few TRBD2 CASSLILAGGLETQYF TGTGCCAGCAGTTTAATCTTAGCGGGAGGACTAGAGACCCAGTACTTC
TRBJ1-2 TRBV12-3/TRBV12-4 many TRBD1 CASRIGRGQQGYTF TGTGCCAGCAGGATAGGGAGGGGGCAGCAAGGCTACACCTTC
TRBJ2-5 TRBV29-1 . . CSVEASSETQYF TGCAGCGTTGAAGCTAGCTCCGAGACCCAGTACTTC
TRBJ2-5 TRBV20-1 . TRBD2 CSARDLLAVGETQYF TGCAGTGCTAGAGATCTGCTAGCGGTGGGGGAGACCCAGTACTTC